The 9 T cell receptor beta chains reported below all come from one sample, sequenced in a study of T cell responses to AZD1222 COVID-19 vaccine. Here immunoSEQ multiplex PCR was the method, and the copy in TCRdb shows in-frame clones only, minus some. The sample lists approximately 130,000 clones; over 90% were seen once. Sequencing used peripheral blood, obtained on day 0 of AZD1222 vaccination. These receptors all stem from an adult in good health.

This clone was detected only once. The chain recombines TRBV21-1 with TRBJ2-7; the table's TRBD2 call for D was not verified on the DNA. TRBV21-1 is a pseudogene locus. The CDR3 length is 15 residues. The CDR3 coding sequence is TGTGCCAGCAGCAAAGCGCTGAGGGATACCTACGAGCAGTACTTC. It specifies CASSKALRDTYEQYF.

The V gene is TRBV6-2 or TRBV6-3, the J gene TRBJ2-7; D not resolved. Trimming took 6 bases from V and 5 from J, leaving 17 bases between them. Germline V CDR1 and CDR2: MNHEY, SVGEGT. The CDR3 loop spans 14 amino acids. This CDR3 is CASSGGPSAHEQYF. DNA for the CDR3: TGTGCCAGCAGCGGCGGTCCCTCGGCCCACGAGCAGTACTTC.

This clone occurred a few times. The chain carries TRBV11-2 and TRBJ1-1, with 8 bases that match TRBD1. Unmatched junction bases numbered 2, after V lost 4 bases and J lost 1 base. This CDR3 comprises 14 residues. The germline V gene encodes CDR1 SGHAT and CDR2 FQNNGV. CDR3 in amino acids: CASSSGQANTEAFF. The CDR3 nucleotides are TGTGCCAGCAGCTCGGGACAGGCGAACACTGAAGCTTTCTTT.

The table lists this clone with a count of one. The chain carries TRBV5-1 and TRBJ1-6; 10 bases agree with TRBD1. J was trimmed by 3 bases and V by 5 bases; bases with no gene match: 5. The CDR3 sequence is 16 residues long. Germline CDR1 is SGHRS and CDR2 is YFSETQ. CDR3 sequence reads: CASRPGQGNYNSPLHF. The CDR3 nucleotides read TGCGCCAGCAGACCGGGACAGGGGAACTATAATTCACCCCTCCACTTT.

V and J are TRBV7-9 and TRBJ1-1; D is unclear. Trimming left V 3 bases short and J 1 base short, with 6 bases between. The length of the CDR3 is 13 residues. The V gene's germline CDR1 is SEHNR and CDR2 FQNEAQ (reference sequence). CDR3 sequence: CASSFQENTEAFF. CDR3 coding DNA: TGTGCCAGCAGCTTCCAAGAGAACACTGAAGCTTTCTTT.

As DNA, the CDR3 is TGCAGCGTTGGGGAATCGGGGGGCGCCTACAATGAGCAGTTCTTC. It specifies CSVGESGGAYNEQFF. The chain employs TRBV29-1 and TRBJ2-1, with a weak D call TRBD2 (7 bases). Trimming removed 4 bases at V and 2 bases at J, with 15 bases between. Germline loops: CDR1 SQVTM, CDR2 ANQGSEA. The CDR3 contains 15 residues.

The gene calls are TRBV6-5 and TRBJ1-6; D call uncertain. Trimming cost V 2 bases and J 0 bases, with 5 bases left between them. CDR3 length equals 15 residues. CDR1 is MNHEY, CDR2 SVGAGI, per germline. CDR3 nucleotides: TGTGCCAGCAGTTACGAGAGCTCCTATAATTCACCCCTCCACTTT. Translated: CASSYESSYNSPLHF.

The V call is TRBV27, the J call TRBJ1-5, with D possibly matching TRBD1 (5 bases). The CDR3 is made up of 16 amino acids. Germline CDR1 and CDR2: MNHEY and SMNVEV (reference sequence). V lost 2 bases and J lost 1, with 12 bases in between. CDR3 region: CASSLRGWGSNQPQHF. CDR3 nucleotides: TGTGCCAGCAGTTTACGGGGGTGGGGGAGCAATCAGCCCCAGCATTTT.

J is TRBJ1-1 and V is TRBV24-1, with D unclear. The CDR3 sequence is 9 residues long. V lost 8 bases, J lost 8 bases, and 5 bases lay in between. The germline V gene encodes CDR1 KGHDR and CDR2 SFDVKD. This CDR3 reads CATIREAFF. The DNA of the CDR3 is TGTGCCACCATCCGAGAAGCTTTCTTT.